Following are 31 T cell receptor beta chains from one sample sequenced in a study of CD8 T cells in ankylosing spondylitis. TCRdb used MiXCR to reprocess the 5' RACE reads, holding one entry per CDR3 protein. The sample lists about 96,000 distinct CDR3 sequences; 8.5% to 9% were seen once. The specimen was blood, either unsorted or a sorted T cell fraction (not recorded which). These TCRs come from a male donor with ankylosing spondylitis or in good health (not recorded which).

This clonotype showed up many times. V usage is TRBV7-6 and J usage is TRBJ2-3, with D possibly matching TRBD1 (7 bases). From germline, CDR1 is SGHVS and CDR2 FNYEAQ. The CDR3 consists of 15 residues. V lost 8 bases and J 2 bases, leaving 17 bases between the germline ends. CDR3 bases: TGTGCCAGCGGGAGGACAGGCCTACTCACAGATACGCAGTATTTT. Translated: CASGRTGLLTDTQYF.

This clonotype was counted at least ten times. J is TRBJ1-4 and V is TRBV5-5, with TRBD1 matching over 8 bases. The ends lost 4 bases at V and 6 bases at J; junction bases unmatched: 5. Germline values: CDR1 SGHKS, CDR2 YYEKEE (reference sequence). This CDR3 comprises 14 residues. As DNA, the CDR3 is TGTGCCAGCAGCCCCGGGACAGGTGATGAAAAACTGTTTTTT. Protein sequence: CASSPGTGDEKLFF.

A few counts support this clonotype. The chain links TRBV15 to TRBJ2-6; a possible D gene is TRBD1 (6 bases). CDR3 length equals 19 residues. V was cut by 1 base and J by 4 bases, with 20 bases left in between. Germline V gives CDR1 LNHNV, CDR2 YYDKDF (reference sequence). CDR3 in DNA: TGTGCCACCAGCAGAGTTTTATCAACCCAGGGGCACGGGGCCAACGTCCTGACTTTC. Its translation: CATSRVLSTQGHGANVLTF.

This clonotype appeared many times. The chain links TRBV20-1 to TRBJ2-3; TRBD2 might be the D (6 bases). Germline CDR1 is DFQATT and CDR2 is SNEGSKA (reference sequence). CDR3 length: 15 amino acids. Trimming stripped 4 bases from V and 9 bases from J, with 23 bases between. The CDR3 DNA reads TGCAGTGCTAATGTACTAGCAAGACTGGGTAACACGCAGTATTTT. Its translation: CSANVLARLGNTQYF.

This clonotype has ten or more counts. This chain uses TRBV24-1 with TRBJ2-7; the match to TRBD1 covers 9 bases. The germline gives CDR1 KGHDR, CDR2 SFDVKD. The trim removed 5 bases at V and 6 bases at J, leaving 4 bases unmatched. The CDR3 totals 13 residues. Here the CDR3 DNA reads TGTGCCACCAGTGCCACAGGGGGCTTCGAGCAGTACTTC. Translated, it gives CATSATGGFEQYF.

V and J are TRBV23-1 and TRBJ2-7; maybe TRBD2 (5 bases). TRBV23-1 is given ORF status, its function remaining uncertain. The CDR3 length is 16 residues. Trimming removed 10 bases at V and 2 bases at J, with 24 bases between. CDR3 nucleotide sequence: TGCGCCAATTTCCCGGATGAGGACTCTCAACCCTACGAGCAGTACTTC. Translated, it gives CANFPDEDSQPYEQYF.

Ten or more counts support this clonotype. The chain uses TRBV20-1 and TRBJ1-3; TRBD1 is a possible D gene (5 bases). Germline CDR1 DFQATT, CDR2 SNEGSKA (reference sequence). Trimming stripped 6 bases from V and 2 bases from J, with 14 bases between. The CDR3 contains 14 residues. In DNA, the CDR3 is TGCAGTGCAAACCAAGGGACCACTGGAAACACCATATATTTT. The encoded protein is CSANQGTTGNTIYF.

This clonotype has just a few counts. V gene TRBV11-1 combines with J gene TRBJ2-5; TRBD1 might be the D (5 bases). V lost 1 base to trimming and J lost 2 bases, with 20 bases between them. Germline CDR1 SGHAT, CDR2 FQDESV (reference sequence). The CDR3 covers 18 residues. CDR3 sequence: CASSLGLSAGPPQETQYF. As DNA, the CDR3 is TGTGCCAGCAGCTTAGGGCTGTCGGCAGGGCCGCCTCAAGAGACCCAGTACTTC.

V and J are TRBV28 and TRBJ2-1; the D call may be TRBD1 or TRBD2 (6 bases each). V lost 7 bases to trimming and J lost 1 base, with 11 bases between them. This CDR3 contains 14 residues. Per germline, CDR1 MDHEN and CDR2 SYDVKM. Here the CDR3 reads CASNRGASYNEQFF. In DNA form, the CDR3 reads TGTGCCAGCAATAGGGGGGCGTCCTACAATGAGCAGTTCTTC.

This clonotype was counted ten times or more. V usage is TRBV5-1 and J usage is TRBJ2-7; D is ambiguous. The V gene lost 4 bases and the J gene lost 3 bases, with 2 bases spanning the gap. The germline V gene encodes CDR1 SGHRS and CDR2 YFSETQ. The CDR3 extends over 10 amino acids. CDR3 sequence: CASSLYEQYF. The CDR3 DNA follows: TGCGCCAGCAGCCTCTACGAGCAGTACTTC.

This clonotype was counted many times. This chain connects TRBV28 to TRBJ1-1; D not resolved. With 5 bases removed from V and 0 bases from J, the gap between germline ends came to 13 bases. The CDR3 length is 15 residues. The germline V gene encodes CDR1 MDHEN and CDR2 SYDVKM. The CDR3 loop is CASSPGPGMNTEAFF. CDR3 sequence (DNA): TGTGCCAGCAGTCCCGGACCGGGAATGAACACTGAAGCTTTCTTT.

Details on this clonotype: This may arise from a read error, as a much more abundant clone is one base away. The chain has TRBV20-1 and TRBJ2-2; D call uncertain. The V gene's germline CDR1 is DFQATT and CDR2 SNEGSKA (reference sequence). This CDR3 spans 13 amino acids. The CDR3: CGARVVSGGELFF. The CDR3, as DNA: TGCGGTGCTAGAGTCGTGAGTGGCGGGGAGCTGTTTTTT.

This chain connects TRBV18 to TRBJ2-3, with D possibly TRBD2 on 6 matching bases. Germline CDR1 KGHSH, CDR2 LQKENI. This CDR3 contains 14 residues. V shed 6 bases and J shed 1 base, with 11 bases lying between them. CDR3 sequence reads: CASSRDFGTDTQYF. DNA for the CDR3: TGTGCCAGCTCCCGGGACTTTGGCACAGATACGCAGTATTTT.

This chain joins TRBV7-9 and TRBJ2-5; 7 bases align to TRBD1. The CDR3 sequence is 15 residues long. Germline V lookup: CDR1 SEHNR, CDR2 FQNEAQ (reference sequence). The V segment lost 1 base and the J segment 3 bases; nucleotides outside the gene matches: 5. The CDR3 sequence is CASSLVRQGEETQYF. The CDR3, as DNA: TGTGCCAGCAGCTTAGTCCGCCAGGGGGAAGAGACCCAGTACTTC.

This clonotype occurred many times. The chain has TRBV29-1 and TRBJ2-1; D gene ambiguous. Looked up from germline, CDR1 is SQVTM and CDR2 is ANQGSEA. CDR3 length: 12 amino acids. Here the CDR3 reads CSGTLSYNEQFF. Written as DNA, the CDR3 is TGCAGTGGAACCTTATCCTACAATGAGCAGTTCTTC.

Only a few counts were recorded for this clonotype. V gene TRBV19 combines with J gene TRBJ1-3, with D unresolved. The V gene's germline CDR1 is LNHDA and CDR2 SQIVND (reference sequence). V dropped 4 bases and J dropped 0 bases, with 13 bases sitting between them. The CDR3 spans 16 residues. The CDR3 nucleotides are TGTGCCAGTAGTAACAACGACGGGCCCTCTGGAAACACCATATATTTT. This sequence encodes CASSNNDGPSGNTIYF.

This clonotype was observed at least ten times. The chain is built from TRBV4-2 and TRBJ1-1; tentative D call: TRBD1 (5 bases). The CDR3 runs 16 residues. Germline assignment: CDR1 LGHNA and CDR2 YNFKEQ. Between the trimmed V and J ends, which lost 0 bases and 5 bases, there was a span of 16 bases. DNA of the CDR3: TGTGCCAGCAGCCAAGATAGTGGGGGAAGAGGAACTGAAGCTTTCTTT. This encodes CASSQDSGGRGTEAFF.

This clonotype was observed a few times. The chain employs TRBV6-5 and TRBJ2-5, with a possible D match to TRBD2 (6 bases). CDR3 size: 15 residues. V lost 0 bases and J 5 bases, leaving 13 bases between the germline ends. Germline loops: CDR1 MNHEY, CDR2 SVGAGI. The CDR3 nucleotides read TGTGCCAGCAGTTACTCGATTGGGGGGACCGAGACCCAGTACTTC. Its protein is CASSYSIGGTETQYF.

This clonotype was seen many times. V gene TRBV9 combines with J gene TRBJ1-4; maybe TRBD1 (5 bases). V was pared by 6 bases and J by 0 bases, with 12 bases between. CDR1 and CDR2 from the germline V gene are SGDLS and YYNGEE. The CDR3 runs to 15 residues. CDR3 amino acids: CASTRGAPTNEKLFF. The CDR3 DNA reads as TGTGCCAGCACCCGGGGCGCGCCAACTAATGAAAAACTGTTTTTT.

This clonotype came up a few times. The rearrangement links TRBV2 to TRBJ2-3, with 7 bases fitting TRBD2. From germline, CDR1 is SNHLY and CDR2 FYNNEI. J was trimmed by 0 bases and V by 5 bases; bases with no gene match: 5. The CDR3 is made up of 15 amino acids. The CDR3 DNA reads TGTGCCAGCAGTCTTCGGACTAGAAGCACAGATACGCAGTATTTT. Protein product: CASSLRTRSTDTQYF. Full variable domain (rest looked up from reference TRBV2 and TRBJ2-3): EPEVTQTPSHQVTQMGQEVILRCVPISNHLYFYWYRQILGQKVEFLVSFYNNEISEKSEIFDDQFSVERPDGSNFTLKIRSTKLEDSAMYFCASSLRTRSTDTQYFGPGTRLTVL.

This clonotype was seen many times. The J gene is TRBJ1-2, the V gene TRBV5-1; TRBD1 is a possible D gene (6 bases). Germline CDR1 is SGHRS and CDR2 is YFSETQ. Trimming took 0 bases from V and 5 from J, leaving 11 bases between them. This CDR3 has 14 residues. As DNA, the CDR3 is TGCGCCAGCAGCTTGGGGACAGTCTCTTATGGCTACACCTTC. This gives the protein CASSLGTVSYGYTF.

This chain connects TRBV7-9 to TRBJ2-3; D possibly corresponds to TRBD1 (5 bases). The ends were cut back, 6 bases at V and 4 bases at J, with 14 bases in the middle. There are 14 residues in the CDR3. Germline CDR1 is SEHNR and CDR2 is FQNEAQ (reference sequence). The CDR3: CASSISQGPDTQYF. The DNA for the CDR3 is TGTGCCAGCAGTATATCTCAGGGCCCAGATACGCAGTATTTT.

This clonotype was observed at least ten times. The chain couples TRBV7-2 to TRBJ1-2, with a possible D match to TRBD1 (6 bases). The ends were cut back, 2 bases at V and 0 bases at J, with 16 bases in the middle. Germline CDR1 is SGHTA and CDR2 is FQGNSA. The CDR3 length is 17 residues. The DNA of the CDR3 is TGTGCCAGCAGCTTAACTGGATATAGGGACACTAACTATGGCTACACCTTC. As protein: CASSLTGYRDTNYGYTF.

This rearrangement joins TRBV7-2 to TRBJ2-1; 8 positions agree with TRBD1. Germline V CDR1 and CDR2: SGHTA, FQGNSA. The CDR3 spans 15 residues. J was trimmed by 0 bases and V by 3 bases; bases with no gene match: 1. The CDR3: CASSFTGGSYNEQFF. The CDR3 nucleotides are TGTGCCAGCAGCTTTACAGGGGGCTCCTACAATGAGCAGTTCTTC.

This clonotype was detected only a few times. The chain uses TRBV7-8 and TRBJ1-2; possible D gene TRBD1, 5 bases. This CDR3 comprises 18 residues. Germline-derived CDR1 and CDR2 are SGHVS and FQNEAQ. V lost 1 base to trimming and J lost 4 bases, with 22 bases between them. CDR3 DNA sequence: TGTGCCAGCAGCTTAGGGGCTCAGGGCCGCGGGTCTGCCTATGGCTACACCTTC. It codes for CASSLGAQGRGSAYGYTF.

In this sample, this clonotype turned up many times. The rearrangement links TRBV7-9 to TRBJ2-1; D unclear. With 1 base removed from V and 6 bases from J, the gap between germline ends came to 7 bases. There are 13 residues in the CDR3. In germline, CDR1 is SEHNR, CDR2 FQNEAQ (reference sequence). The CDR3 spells CASSLVSPNEQFF. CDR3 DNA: TGTGCCAGCAGCTTAGTTAGTCCCAATGAGCAGTTCTTC.

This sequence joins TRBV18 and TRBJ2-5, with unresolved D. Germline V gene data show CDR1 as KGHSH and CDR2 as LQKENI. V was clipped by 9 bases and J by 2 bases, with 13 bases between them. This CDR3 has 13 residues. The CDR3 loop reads CASYRSEQETQYF. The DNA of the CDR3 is TGTGCCAGTTACCGGTCGGAACAAGAGACCCAGTACTTC.

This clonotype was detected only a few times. CDR3 loop: CASLTGGGLEQYF. Written as DNA, the CDR3 is TGCGCCAGCCTCACCGGGGGAGGGCTCGAGCAGTACTTC. The genes are TRBV23-1 and TRBJ2-7; the match to TRBD2 covers 7 bases. TRBV23-1 is assigned to the ORF class and has an uncertain function. There are 13 residues in the CDR3. The ends lost 8 bases at V and 6 bases at J; junction bases unmatched: 10.

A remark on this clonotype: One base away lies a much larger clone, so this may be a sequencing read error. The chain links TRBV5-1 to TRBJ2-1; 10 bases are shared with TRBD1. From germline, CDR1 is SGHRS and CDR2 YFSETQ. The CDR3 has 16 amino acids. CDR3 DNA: TGCGCCACCAGCTTGACGGGACAGGGGCTCGGTAATGAGCAGTTCTTC. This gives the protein CATSLTGQGLGNEQFF.

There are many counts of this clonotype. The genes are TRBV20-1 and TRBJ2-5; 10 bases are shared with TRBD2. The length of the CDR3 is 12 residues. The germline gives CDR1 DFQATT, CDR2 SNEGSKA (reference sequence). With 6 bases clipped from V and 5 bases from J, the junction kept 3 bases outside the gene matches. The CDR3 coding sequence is TGCAGTGCCGGGACTAGCGATGAGACCCAGTACTTC. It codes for CSAGTSDETQYF.

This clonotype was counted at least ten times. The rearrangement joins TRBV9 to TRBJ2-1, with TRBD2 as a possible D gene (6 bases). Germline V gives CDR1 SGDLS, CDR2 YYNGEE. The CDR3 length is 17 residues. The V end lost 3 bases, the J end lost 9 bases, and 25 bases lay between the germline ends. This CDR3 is CASSDRTLRDSHSEQFF. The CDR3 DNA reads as TGTGCCAGCAGCGATAGGACCCTCCGGGACTCCCATTCTGAGCAGTTCTTC.